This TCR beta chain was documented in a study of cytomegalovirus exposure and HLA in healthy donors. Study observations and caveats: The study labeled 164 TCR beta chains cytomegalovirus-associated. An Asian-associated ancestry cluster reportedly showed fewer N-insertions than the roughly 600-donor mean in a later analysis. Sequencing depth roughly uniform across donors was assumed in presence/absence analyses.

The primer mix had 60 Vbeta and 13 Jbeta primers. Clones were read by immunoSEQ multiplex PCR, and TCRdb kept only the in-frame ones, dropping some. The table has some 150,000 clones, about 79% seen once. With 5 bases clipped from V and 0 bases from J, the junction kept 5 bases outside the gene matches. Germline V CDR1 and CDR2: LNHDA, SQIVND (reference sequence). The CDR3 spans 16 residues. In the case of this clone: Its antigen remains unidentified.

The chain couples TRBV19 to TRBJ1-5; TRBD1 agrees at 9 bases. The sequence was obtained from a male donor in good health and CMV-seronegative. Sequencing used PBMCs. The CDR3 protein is CASSSLDRGSNQPQHF. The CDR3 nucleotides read TGTGCCAGTAGTTCCCTGGACAGGGGTAGCAATCAGCCCCAGCATTTT.